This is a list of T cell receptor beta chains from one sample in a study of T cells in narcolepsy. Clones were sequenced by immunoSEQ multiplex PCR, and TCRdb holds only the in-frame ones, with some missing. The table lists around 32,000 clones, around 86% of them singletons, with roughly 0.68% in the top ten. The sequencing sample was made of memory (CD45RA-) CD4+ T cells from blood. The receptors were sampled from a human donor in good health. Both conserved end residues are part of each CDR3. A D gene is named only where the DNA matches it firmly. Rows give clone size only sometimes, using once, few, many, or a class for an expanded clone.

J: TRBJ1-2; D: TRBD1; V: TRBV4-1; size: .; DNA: TGCGCCAGCAGCCAAGTGGGGCAGGGGGGCTTCTATGGCTACACCTTC; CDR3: CASSQVGQGGFYGYTF
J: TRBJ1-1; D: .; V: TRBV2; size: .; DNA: TGTGCCAGCAGTGGCCTCGGGCCCACTGAAGCTTTCTTT; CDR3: CASSGLGPTEAFF
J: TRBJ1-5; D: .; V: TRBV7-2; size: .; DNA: TGTGCCAGCAGCCCTGGACTCAGTAGCAATCAGCCCCAGCATTTT; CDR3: CASSPGLSSNQPQHF
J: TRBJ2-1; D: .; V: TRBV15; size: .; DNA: TGTGCCACCAGCCGTCCAAAGATGAGATACAATGAGCAGTTCTTC; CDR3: CATSRPKMRYNEQFF
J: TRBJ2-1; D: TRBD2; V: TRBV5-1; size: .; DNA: TGCGCCAGCAGCTTTACAAGCGGGGGGGCTTCTGAGCAGTTCTTC; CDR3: CASSFTSGGASEQFF
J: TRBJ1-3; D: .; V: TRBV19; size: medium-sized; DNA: TGTGCCAGTAGTACACGGACGGGAGGAAACACCATATATTTT; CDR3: CASSTRTGGNTIYF
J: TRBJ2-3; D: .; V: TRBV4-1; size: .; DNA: TGCGCCAGCAGCCAAGGGGGCGGCGCGTCACTCACAAGCACGCAGTATTTT; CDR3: CASSQGGGASLTSTQYF
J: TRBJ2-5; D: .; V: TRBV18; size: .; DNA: TGTGCCAGCTCACCACCGTATGGGAGCGAGACCCAGTACTTC; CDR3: CASSPPYGSETQYF
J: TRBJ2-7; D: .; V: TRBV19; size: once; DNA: TGTGCCAGTAGCTCTGCGAGGGGCTCCTACGAGCAGTACTTC; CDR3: CASSSARGSYEQYF
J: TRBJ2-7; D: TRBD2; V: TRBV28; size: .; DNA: TGTGCCAGCACCCCGGGGGGGAAATTCTACGAGCAGTACTTC; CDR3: CASTPGGKFYEQYF
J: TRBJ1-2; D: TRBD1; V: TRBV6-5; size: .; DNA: TGTGCCAGCAGTTCGGGACAGGTCCTCTATGGCTACACCTTC; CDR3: CASSSGQVLYGYTF
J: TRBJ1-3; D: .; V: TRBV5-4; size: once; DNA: TGTGCCAGCAGTTGGGGGAGCCAGAGCTCTGGAAACACCATATATTTT; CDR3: CASSWGSQSSGNTIYF
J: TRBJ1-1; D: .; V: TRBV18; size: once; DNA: TGTGCCAGCTCACCATCGGGCCAGGGAGCAACTGAAGCTTTCTTT; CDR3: CASSPSGQGATEAFF
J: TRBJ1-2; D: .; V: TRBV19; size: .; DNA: TGTGCCAGCACTTTCGCAGGGTTGGTTAACTATGGCTACACCTTC; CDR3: CASTFAGLVNYGYTF
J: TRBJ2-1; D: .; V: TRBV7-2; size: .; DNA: TGTGCCAGCAGCTCGAACAGTGCTCCCTACAATGAGCAGTTCTTC; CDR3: CASSSNSAPYNEQFF
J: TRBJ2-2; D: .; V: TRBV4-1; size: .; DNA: TGCGCCAGCAGCCAAGAAGTGGGGGGGCTCCTCCGGGAGCTGTTTTTT; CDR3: CASSQEVGGLLRELFF
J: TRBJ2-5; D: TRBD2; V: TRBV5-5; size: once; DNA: TGTGCCAGCAGCCTTCGACTAGCGGGGGTTCAAGAGACCCAGTACTTC; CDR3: CASSLRLAGVQETQYF
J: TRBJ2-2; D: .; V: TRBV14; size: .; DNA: TGTGCCAGCAGCCAAGACCCCCCGGGAGTAGGGGAGCTGTTTTTT; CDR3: CASSQDPPGVGELFF
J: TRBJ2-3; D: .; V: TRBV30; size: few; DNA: TGTGCCTGGAGTGTTATACAGGACCGCACAGATACGCAGTATTTT; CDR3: CAWSVIQDRTDTQYF
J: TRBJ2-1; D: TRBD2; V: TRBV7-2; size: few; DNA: TGTGCCAGCAGCTTAAGGCGGGGGGGCCCGGATGAGCAGTTCTTC; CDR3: CASSLRRGGPDEQFF
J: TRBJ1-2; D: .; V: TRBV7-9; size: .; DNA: TGTGCCAGCAGCCTCCCCCAGGGTGGCTACACCTTC; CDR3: CASSLPQGGYTF
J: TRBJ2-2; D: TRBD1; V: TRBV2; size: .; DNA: TGTGCCAGCAGTGGACAGGGGTACGGGGAGCTGTTTTTT; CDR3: CASSGQGYGELFF
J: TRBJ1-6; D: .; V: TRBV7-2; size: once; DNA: TGTGCCAGCAGCTTAGGGGCCGACTATTCACCCCTCCACTTT; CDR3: CASSLGADYSPLHF
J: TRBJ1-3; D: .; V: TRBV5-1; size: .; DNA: TGCGCCAGCAGCTTGGGGCAGGTCGGGCGGAACACCATATATTTT; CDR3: CASSLGQVGRNTIYF
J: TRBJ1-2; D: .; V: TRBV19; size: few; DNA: TGTGCCAGTAGTATTTCTGCAGGCGGCTATGGCTACACCTTC; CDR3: CASSISAGGYGYTF
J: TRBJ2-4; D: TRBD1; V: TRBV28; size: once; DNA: TGTGCCAGCAGTGTCACCGGGACAGGTCCCACACACCTAGCCAAAAACATTCAGTACTTC; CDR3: CASSVTGTGPTHLAKNIQYF
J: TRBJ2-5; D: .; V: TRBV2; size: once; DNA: TGTGCCAGCAGTGAACGAGAGACCCAGTACTTC; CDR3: CASSERETQYF
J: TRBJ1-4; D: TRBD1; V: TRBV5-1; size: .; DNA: TGCGCCAGCAGCCGGACAGGAACTAATGAAAAACTGTTTTTT; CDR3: CASSRTGTNEKLFF
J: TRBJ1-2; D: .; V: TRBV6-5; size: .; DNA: TGTGCCGCCTACAAGAGGGACGGAGTTAACTATGGCTACACCTTC; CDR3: CAAYKRDGVNYGYTF
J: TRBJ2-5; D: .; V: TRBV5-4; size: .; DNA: TGTGCCAGCAGCCCCACAGGGTACGGGGGGAAAGAGACCCAGTACTTC; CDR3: CASSPTGYGGKETQYF
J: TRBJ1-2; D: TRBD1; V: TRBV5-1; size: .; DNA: TGCGCCAGCAGCTTGGGACAGGGAGATGGCTACACCTTC; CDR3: CASSLGQGDGYTF
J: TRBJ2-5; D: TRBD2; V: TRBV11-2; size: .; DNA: TGTGCCAGCAGCTTACCCTCGGCGGGAGTTGCCCAGTACTTC; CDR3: CASSLPSAGVAQYF
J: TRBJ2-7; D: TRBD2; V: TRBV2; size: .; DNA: TGTGCCAGCAGTGAAGGGCTAGCGGGGGGCTACGAGCAGTACTTC; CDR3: CASSEGLAGGYEQYF
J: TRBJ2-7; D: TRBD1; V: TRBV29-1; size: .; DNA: TGCAGCGTTGCCTGGACAGGGCGCAGGGAGCAGTACTTC; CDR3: CSVAWTGRREQYF
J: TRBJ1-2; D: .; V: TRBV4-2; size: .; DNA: TGTGCCAGCAGCCAAGACAACAGTATAGCTAACTATGGCTACACCTTC; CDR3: CASSQDNSIANYGYTF
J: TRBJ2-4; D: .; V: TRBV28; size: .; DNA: TGTGCCAGCAGCATCTTTGACAGTAAAAACATTCAGTACTTC; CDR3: CASSIFDSKNIQYF
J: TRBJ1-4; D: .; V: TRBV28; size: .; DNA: TGTGCCAGCAGTACCATTTTACAGGGATTCGATGAAAAACTGTTTTTT; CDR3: CASSTILQGFDEKLFF
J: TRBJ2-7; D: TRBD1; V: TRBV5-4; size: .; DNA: TGTGCCAGCAGCCGAGGGACAGGGGCTTCCTACGAGCAGTACTTC; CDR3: CASSRGTGASYEQYF
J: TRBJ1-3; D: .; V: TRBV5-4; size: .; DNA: TGTGCCAGCAGCCCAGGGGCAGGAAACACCATATATTTT; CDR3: CASSPGAGNTIYF
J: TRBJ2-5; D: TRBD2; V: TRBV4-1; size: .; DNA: TGCGCCAGCAGCGAGACCGGGACTAGCGGGGATGGGGAGACCCAGTACTTC; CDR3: CASSETGTSGDGETQYF
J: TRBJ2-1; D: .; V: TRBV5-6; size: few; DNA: TGTGCCAGCAGCCCAACGGTCTCCTACAATGAGCAGTTCTTC; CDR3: CASSPTVSYNEQFF
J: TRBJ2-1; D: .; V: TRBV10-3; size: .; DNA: TGTGCCATCAGTGAGTCGGGTGCAGGAGAGCAGTTCTTC; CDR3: CAISESGAGEQFF
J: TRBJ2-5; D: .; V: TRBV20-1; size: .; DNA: TGCAGTGCTAGAAGTGGGGAGACCCAGTACTTC; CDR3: CSARSGETQYF
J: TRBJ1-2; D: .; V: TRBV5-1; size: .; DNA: TGCGCCAGCAGCTTGGCCCTGAAGGGAGATGGCTACACCTTC; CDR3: CASSLALKGDGYTF
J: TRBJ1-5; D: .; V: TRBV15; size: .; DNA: TGTGCCACCAGCAGAGACGCGAATAGCAATCAGCCCCAGCATTTT; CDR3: CATSRDANSNQPQHF
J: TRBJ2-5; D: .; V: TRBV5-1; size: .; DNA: TGCGCCAGCAGCTTGCCAGGGCAGGGGGAGACCCAGTACTTC; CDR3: CASSLPGQGETQYF
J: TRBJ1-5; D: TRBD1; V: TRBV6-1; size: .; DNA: TGTGCCAGCAGCCAGGGGGACAATCAGCCCCAGCATTTT; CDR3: CASSQGDNQPQHF
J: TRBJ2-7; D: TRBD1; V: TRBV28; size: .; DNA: TGTGCCAGCAGTTTGTCCGGGACAGGGAGGTCCGAGCAGTACTTC; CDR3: CASSLSGTGRSEQYF
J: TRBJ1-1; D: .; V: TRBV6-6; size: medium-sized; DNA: TGTGCCAGCATGAGACCTGGCGGGACTGAAGCTTTCTTT; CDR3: CASMRPGGTEAFF